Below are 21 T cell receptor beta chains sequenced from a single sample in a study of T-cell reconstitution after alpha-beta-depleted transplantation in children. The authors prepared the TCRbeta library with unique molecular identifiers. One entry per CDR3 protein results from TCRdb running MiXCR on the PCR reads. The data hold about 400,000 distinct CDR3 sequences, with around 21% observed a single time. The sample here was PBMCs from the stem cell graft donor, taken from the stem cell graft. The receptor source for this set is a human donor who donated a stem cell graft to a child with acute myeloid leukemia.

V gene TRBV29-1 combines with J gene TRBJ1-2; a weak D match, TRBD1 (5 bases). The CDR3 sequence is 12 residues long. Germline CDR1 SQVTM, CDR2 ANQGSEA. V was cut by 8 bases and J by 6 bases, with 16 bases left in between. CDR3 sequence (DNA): TGCAGCTTCTGGCAGGGAAAACATGGCTACACCTTC. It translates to CSFWQGKHGYTF.

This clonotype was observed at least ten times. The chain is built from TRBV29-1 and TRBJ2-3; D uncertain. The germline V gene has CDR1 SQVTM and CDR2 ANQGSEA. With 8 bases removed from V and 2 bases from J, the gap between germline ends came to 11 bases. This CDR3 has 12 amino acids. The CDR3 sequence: CSPQRSTDTQYF. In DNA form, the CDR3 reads TGCAGCCCACAAAGATCCACAGATACGCAGTATTTT.

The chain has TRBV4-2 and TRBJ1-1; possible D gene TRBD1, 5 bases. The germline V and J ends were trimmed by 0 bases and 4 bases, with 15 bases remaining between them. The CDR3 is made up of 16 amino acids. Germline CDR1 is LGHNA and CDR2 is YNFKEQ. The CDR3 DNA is TGTGCCAGCAGCCAAGATCTGGGGGACCCGTCCACTGAAGCTTTCTTT. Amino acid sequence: CASSQDLGDPSTEAFF.

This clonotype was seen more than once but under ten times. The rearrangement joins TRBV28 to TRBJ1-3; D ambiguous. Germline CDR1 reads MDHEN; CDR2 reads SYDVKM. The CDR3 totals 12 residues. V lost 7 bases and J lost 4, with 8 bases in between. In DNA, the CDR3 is TGTGCCAGCATCAGTGGGGGAAACACCATATATTTT. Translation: CASISGGNTIYF.

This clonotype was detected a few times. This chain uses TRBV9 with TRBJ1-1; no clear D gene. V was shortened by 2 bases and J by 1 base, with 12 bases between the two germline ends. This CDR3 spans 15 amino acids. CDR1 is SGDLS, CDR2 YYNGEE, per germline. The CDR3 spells CASSVSGKGNTEAFF. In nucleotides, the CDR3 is TGTGCCAGCAGCGTTTCGGGGAAGGGGAACACTGAAGCTTTCTTT.

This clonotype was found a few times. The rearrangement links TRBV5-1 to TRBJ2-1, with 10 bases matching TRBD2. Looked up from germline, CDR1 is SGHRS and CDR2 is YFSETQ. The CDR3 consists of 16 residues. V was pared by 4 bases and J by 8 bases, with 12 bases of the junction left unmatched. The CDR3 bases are TGCGCCAGCAGCCCCAGCCTAGCGGGAGCCCTATATGAGCAGTTCTTC. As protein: CASSPSLAGALYEQFF.

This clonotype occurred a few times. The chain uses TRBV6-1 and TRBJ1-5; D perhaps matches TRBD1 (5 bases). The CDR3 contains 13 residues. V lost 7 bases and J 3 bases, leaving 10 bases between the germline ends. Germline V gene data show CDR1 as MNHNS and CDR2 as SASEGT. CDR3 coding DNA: TGTGCCAGCATGGGGGGTTACAATCAGCCCCAGCATTTT. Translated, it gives CASMGGYNQPQHF.

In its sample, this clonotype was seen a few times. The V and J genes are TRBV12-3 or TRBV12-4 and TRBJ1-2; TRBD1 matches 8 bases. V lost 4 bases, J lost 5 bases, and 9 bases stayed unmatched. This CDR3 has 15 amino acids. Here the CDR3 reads CASSWVDRGLYGYTF. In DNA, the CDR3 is TGTGCCAGCAGTTGGGTCGACAGGGGACTTTATGGCTACACCTTC.

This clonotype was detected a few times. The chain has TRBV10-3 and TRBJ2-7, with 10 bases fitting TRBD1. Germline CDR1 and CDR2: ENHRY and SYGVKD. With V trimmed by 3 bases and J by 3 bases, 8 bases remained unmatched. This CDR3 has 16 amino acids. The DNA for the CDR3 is TGTGCCATCAGTGAACATAAGGGACAGGGGAGCTACGAGCAGTACTTC. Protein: CAISEHKGQGSYEQYF.

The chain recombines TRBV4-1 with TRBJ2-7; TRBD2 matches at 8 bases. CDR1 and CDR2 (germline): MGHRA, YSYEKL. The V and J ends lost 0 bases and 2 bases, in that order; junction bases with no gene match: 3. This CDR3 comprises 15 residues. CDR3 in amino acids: CASSQDFGRAYEQYF. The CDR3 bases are TGCGCCAGCAGCCAAGATTTCGGGAGGGCCTACGAGCAGTACTTC.

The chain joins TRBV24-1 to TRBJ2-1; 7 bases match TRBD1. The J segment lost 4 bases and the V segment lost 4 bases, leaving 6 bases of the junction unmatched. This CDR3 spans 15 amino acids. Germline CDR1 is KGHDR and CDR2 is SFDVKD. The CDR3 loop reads CATSDSPQGYNEQFF. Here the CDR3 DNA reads TGTGCCACCAGTGACTCGCCACAGGGGTACAATGAGCAGTTCTTC.

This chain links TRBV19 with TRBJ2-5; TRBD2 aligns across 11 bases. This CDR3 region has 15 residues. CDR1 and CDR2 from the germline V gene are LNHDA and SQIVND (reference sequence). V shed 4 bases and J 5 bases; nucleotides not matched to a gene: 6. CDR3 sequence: CASSKGTSGYETQYF. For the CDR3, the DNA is TGTGCCAGTAGTAAAGGGACTAGCGGATATGAGACCCAGTACTTC. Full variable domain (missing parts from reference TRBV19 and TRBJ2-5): DGGITQSPKYLFRKEGQNVTLSCEQNLNHDAMYWYRQDPGQGLRLIYYSQIVNDFQKGDIAEGYSVSREKKESFPLTVTSAQKNPTAFYLCASSKGTSGYETQYFGPGTRLLVL.

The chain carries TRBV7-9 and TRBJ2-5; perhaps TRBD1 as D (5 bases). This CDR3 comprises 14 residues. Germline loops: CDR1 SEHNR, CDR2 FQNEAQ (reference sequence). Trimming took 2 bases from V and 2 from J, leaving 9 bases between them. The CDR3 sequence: CASSLLSGQETQYF. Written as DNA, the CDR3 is TGTGCCAGCAGCTTATTGTCAGGGCAAGAGACCCAGTACTTC.

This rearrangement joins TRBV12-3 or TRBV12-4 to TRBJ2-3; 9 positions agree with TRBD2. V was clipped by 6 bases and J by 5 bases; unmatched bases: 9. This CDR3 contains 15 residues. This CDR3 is CASRSSSGRIDTQYF. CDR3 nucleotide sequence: TGTGCCAGCAGGTCGTCGAGCGGGAGGATAGATACGCAGTATTTT.

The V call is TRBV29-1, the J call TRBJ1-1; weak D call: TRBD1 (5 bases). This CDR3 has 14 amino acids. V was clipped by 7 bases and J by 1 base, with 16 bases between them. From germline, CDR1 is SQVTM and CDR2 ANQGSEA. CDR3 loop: CSASRDGGNTEAFF. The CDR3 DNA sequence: TGCAGCGCAAGCAGGGACGGGGGGAACACTGAAGCTTTCTTT.

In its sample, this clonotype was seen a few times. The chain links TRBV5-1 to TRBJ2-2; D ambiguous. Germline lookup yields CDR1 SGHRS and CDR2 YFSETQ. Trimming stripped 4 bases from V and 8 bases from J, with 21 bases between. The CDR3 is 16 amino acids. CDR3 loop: CASSAANRAPKGELFF. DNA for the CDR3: TGCGCCAGCAGCGCAGCGAATCGGGCCCCAAAGGGGGAGCTGTTTTTT.

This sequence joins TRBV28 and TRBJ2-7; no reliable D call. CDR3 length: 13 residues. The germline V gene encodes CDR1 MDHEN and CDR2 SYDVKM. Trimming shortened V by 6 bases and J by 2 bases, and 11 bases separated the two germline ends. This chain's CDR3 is CASRTLDTYEQYF. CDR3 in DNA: TGTGCCAGCAGAACCCTCGATACCTACGAGCAGTACTTC.

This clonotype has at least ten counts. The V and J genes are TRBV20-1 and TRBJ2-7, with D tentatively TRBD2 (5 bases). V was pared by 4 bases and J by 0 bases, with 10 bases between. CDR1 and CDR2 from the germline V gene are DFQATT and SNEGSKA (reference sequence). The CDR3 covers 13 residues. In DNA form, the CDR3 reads TGCAGTGCTAAAGGACTTAGCTCCTACGAGCAGTACTTC. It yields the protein CSAKGLSSYEQYF.

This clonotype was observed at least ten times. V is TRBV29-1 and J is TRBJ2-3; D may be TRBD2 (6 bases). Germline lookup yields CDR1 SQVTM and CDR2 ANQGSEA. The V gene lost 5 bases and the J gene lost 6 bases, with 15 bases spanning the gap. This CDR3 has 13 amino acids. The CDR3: CSVPKGGRDTQYF. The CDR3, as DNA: TGCAGCGTTCCGAAGGGAGGAAGGGATACGCAGTATTTT.

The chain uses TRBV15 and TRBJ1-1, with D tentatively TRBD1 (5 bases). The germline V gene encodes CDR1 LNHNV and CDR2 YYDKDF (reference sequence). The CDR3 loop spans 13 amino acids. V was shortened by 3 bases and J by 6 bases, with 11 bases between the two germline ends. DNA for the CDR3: TGTGCCACCAGCAGGAGCAGGGATCCTGAAGCTTTCTTT. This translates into CATSRSRDPEAFF. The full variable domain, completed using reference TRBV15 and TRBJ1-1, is DAMVIQNPRYQVTQFGKPVTLSCSQTLNHNVMYWYQQKSSQAPKLLFHYYDKDFNNEADTPDNFQSRRPNTSFCFLDIRSPGLGDTAMYLCATSRSRDPEAFFGQGTRLTVV.

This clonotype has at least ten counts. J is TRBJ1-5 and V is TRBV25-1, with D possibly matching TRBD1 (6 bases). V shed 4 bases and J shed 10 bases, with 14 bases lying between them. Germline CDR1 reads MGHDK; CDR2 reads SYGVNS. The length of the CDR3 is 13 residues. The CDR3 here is CASSGEGDGPQHF. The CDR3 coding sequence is TGTGCCAGCAGTGGGGAGGGGGACGGCCCCCAGCATTTT.